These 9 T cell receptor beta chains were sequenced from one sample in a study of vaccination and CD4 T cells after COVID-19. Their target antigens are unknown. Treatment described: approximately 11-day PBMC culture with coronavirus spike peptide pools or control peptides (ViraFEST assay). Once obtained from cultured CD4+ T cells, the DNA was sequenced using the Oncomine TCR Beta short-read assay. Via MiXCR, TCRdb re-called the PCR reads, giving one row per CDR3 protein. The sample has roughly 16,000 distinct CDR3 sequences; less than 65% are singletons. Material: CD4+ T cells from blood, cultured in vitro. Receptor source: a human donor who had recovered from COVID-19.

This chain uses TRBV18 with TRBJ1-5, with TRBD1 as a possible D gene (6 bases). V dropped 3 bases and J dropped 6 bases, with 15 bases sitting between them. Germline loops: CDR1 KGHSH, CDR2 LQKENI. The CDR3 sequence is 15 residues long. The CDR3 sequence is CASSPQQGMSQPQHF. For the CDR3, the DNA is TGTGCCAGCTCACCCCAACAGGGCATGAGTCAGCCCCAGCATTTT.

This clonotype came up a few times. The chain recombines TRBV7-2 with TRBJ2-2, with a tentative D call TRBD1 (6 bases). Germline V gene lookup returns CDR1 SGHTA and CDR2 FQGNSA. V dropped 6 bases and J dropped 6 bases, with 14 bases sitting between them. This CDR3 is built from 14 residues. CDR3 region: CASRPQGFPGELFF. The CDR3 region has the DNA TGTGCCAGCAGACCTCAGGGGTTCCCCGGGGAGCTGTTTTTT.

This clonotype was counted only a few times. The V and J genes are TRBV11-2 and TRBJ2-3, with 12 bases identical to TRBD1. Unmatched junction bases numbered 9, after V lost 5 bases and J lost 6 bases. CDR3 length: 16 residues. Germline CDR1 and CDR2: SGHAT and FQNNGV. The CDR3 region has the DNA TGTGCCAGCAGCCTCTGGGGACAGGGGGCTTTGGATACGCAGTATTTT. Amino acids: CASSLWGQGALDTQYF.

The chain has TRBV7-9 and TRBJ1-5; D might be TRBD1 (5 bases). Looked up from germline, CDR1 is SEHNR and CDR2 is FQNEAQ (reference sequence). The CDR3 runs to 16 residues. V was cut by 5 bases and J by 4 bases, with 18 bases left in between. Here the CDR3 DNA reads TGTGCCAGCAGCCGGAGGGACTCTCAGAGAAATCAGCCCCAGCATTTT. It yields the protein CASSRRDSQRNQPQHF. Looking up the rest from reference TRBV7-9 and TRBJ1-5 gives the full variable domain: DTGVSQNPRHKITKRGQNVTFRCDPISEHNRLYWYRQTLGQGPEFLTYFQNEAQLEKSRLLSDRFSAERPKGSFSTLEIQRTEQGDSAMYLCASSRRDSQRNQPQHFGDGTRLSIL.

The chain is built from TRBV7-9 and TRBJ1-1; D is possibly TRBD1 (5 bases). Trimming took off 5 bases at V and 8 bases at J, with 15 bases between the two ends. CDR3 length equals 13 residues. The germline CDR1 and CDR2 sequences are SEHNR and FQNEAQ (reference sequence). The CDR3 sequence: CASSARGRGEAFF. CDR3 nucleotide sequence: TGTGCCAGCAGCGCGCGCGGGCGGGGGGAAGCTTTCTTT.

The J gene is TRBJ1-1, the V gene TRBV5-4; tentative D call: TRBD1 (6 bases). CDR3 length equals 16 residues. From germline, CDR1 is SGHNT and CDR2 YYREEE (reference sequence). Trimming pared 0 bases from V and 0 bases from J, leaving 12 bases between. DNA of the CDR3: TGTGCCAGCAGCTTGGGGACAGCACTTATGAACACTGAAGCTTTCTTT. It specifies CASSLGTALMNTEAFF.

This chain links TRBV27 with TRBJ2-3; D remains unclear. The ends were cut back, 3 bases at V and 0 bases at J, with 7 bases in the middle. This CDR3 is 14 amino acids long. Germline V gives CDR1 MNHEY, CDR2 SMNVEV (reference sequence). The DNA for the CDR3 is TGTGCCAGCAGTTTCCAGCCTAGCACAGATACGCAGTATTTT. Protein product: CASSFQPSTDTQYF.

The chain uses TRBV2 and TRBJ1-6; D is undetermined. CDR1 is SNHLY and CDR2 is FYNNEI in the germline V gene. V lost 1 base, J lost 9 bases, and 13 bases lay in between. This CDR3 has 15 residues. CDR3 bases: TGTGCCAGCAGTGAAGAACCGAGGGCTGGTTCACCCCTCCACTTT. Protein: CASSEEPRAGSPLHF.

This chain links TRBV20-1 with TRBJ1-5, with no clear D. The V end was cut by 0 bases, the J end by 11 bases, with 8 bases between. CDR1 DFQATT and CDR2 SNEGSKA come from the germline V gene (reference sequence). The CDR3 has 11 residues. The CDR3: CSARDLRAQHF. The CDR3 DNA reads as TGCAGTGCTAGAGATTTGAGGGCCCAGCATTTT.